In its sample, the clone carrying this T cell receptor beta chain was seen once. What it binds is not known. Germline assignment: CDR1 MGHRA and CDR2 YSYEKL. The CDR3 loop spans 14 amino acids. Trimming left V 4 bases short and J 3 bases short, with 10 bases between. The data were taken from a study of cytomegalovirus exposure and HLA in healthy donors. General study results and limits: The study labeled 180 or so TCR beta chains cytomegalovirus-associated. Researchers reported in a later analysis that a missense DCLRE1C variant was tied to TCR beta V- and J-gene trimming.

A multiplex PCR was run with 60 Vbeta primers and 13 Jbeta primers. Sequenced by immunoSEQ multiplex PCR; TCRdb stores in-frame clones only, minus some. The sample lists roughly 120,000 clones, 70% to 80% occurring once. This chain links TRBV4-1 with TRBJ2-1; a possible D gene is TRBD1 (5 bases). Input material: PBMCs. The TCR comes from a man under 40 in good health and CMV-seropositive. CDR3 sequence reads: CASSLRGRYNEQFF. The CDR3 DNA is TGCGCCAGCAGCCTAAGGGGTCGCTACAATGAGCAGTTCTTC.